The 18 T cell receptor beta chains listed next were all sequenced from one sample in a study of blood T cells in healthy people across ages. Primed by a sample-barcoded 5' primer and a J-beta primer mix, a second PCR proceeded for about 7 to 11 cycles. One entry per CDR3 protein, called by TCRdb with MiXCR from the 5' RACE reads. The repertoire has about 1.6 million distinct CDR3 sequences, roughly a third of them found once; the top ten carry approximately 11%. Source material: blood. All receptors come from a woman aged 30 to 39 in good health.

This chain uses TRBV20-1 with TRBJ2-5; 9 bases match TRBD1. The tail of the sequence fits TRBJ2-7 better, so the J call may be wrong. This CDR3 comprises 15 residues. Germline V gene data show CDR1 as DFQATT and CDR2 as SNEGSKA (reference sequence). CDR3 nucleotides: TGCAGTGCTAGAGACTTCCGGACAGGGGCCCACGAGCAGTACTTC. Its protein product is CSARDFRTGAHEQYF.

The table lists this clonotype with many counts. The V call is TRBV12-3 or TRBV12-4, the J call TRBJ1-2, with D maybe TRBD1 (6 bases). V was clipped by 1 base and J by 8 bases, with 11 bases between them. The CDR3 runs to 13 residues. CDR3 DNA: TGTGCCAGCAGTTTAGACAGGGTGAACGGCTACACCTTC. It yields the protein CASSLDRVNGYTF.

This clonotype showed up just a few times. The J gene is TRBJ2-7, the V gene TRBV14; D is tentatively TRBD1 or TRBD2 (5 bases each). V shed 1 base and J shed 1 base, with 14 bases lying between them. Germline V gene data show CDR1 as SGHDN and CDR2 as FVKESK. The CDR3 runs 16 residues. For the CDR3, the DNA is TGTGCCAGCAGCCAAGGGGACCGGATTGGATCCTACGAGCAGTACTTC. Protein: CASSQGDRIGSYEQYF.

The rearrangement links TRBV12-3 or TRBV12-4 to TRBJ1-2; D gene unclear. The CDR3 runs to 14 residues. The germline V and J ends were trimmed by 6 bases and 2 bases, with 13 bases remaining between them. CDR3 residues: CASRSFPTNYGYTF. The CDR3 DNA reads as TGTGCCAGCAGATCTTTTCCGACGAACTATGGCTACACCTTC.

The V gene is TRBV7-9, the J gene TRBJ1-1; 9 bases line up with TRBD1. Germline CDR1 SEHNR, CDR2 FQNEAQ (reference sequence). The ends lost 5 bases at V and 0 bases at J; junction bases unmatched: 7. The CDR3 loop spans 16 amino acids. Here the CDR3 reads CASSRDGTGMNTEAFF. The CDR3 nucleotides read TGTGCCAGCAGCAGAGACGGGACAGGGATGAACACTGAAGCTTTCTTT.

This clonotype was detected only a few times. Written as DNA, the CDR3 is TGTGCCCCCGGGGGTGTCACAGATACGCAGTATTTT. Translating gives CAPGGVTDTQYF. V usage is TRBV7-3 and J usage is TRBJ2-3; D perhaps matches TRBD2 (6 bases). Germline loops: CDR1 SGHTA, CDR2 FQGTGA. The V end lost 11 bases, the J end lost 2 bases, and 11 bases lay between the germline ends. This CDR3 contains 12 residues.

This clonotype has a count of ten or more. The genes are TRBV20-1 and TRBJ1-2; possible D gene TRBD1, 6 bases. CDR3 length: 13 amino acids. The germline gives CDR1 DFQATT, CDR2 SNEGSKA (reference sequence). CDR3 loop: CSGGPAANYGYTF. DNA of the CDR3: TGCAGCGGGGGCCCAGCAGCTAACTATGGCTACACCTTC.

CDR3 coding DNA: TGTGCCAGCAGCTTTTTAGGGGTAGTCTATGGCTACACCTTC. Translating gives CASSFLGVVYGYTF. The chain combines TRBV7-2 with TRBJ1-2; D may be TRBD1 (5 bases). The CDR3 has 14 amino acids. Germline CDR1 reads SGHTA; CDR2 reads FQGNSA. V was shortened by 3 bases and J by 4 bases, with 12 bases between the two germline ends.

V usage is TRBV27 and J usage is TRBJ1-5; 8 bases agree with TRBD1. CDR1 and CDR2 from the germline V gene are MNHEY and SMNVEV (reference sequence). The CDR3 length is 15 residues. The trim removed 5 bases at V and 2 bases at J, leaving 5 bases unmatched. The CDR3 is CASSPTTGGNQPQHF. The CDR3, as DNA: TGTGCCAGCAGTCCAACGACAGGGGGCAATCAGCCCCAGCATTTT.

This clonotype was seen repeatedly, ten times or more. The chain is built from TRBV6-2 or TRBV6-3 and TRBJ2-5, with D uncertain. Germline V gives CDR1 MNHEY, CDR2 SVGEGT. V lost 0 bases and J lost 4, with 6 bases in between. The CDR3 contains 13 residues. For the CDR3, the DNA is TGTGCCAGCAGTTACTCTCCGGCAGAGACCCAGTACTTC. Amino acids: CASSYSPAETQYF.

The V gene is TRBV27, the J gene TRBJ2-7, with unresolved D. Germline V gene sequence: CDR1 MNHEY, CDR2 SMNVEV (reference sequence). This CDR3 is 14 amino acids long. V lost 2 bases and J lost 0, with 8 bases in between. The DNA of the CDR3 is TGTGCCAGCAGTTTAAATGCAGCCTCCTACGAGCAGTACTTC. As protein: CASSLNAASYEQYF.

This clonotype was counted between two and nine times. The DNA of the CDR3 is TGTGCCAGCAGTTACGGAGGGGGGGCAGAGACCCAGTACTTC. Residues: CASSYGGGAETQYF. The V and J genes are TRBV6-6 and TRBJ2-7, with D possibly being TRBD2 (7 bases). TRBJ2-5 matches the DNA end more closely, so the J call is doubtful. CDR1 is MNHNY, CDR2 SVGAGI, per germline (reference sequence). This CDR3 has 14 amino acids.

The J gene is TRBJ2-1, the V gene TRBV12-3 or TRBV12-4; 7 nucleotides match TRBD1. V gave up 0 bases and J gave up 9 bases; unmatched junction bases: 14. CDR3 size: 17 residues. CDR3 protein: CASSLASLVTGDCEQFF. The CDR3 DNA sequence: TGTGCCAGCAGTTTAGCGAGCCTTGTAACAGGGGATTGTGAGCAGTTCTTC.

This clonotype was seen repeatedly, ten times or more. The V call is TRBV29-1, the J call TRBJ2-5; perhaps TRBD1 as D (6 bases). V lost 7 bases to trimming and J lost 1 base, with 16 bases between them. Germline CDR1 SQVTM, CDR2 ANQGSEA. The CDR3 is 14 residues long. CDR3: CSAGKRDIQETQYF. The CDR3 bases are TGCAGCGCCGGGAAGAGGGACATCCAAGAGACCCAGTACTTC.

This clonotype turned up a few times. CDR3 coding DNA: TGTGCCAGCCCTTTCTTCAGGGTAGCAAAGCCCTACAATGAGCAGTTCTTC. Translated: CASPFFRVAKPYNEQFF. The chain uses TRBV6-1 and TRBJ2-1, with a weak D call TRBD1 (5 bases). Trimming cost V 8 bases and J 2 bases, with 22 bases left between them. This CDR3 has 17 residues. Germline lookup yields CDR1 MNHNS and CDR2 SASEGT.

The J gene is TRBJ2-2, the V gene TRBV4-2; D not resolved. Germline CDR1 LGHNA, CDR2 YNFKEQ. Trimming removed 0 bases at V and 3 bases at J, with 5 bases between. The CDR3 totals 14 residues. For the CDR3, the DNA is TGTGCCAGCAGCCAAGAGGATTACACCGGGGAGCTGTTTTTT. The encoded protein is CASSQEDYTGELFF.

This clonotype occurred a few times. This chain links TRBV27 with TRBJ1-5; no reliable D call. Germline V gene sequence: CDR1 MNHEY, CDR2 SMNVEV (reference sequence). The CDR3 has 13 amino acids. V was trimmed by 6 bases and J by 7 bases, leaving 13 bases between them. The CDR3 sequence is CASSPLTGQPQHF. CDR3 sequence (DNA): TGTGCCAGCAGCCCCCTCACTGGGCAGCCCCAGCATTTT.

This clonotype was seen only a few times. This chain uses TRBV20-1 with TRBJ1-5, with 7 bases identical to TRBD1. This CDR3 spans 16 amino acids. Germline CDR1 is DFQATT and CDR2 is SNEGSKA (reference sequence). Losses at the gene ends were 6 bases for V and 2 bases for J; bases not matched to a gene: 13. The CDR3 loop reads CSAQTGVIGGNQPQHF. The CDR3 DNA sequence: TGCAGTGCCCAAACAGGGGTTATAGGTGGCAATCAGCCCCAGCATTTT.